This entry describes one TCR beta chain. The antigen is undetermined. This sample is drawn from a study of shared clonotypes between healthy human individuals. Findings and limits, study-wide: Sampling used blood alone; tissue repertoires probably differ. Even with large depth, rarefaction showed that sorted-subset sequencing was incomplete. A handful of donors showed sharing of approximately 5% of naive CD4 clonotypes.

Several immunoSEQ plates held equal portions of the genomic DNA taken from each subset. Profiled with immunoSEQ multiplex PCR; TCRdb holds only in-frame clones, not every one. The repertoire holds about 2.1 million clones, 93% seen once, with 1.5% to 2% in the top ten. Naive-designated CD8 cells lacked CD45RO, were positively enriched for CCR7, and omitted terminally differentiated effector memory CD45RA+ cells. Germline V CDR1 and CDR2: MNHEY, SMNVEV (reference sequence). This CDR3 contains 16 residues. V was clipped by 6 bases and J by 3 bases; unmatched bases: 6. The receptor was isolated from a man aged 18 to 35 in good health. Some clones in this sample may be carry-over from other donors' samples. The material sequenced was naive CD8+ T cells from PBMCs. This rearrangement joins TRBV27 to TRBJ2-1; 12 bases match TRBD2. Written as DNA, the CDR3 is TGTGCCAGCAGGTCTCTAGCGGGAGGGGTCTACAATGAGCAGTTCTTC. Translating it yields CASRSLAGGVYNEQFF.